This T cell receptor beta chain was recovered during a study of CD8 T cells in Susac syndrome. Overall study context: Among the Susac syndrome patients who underwent sequencing, about 6 had clinically active disease, while about eight of them were in remission.

The CDR3 covers 16 residues. The germline V gene has CDR1 MNHEY and CDR2 SMNVEV (reference sequence). Trimming stripped 6 bases from V and 1 base from J, with 16 bases between. With random hexamers, roughly 0.5 to 1 ug RNA was reverse transcribed. Amplification of TCR beta CDR3 was carried out by immunoSEQ multiplex PCR, which covered 54 Vbeta and 13 Jbeta segments. TCRdb analysed the immunoSEQ multiplex PCR reads with MiXCR anew, one entry per CDR3 protein. Counted here are some 150,000 distinct CDR3 sequences, 85% to 95% occurring once; the ten biggest clones make up roughly 0.16%. The genes are TRBV27 and TRBJ1-5; D is possibly TRBD1 (5 bases). This TCR was sampled from a human donor with Susac syndrome. Sequenced sample: CD4+ T cells from PBMCs. The CDR3 nucleotides read TGTGCCAGCAGACGAACCAGGGACCCCAGCAATCAGCCCCAGCATTTT. Protein sequence: CASRRTRDPSNQPQHF.